This T cell receptor beta chain was retrieved from a study of control samples from healthy donors and cancer patients. The CDR3 runs to 12 residues. Germline V gives CDR1 MNHEY, CDR2 SVGAGI. This clone was recorded once. The table came from immunoSEQ multiplex PCR; TCRdb's copy has only in-frame clones and leaves some out. This repertoire shows 70,000 to 85,000 clones, roughly nine tenths found once; its top ten account for about 16%. J is TRBJ2-1 and V is TRBV6-5; D may correspond to TRBD1 or TRBD2 (6 bases each). The TCR originated in a man aged 50-59 years in good health. Specimen: blood. The CDR3 DNA follows: TGTGCGACAGGAGGGCGGTACAATGAGCAGTTCTTC. Residues: CATGGRYNEQFF.